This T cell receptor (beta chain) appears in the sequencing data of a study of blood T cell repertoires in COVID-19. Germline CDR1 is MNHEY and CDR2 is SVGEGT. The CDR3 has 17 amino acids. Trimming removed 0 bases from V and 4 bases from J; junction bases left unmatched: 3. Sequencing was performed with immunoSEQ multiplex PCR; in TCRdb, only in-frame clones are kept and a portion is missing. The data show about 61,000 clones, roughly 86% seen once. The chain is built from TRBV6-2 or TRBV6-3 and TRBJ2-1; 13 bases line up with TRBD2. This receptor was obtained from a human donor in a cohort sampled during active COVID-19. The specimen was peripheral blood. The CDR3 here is CASSYSGTSGVYNEQFF. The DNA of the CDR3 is TGTGCCAGCAGTTACTCGGGGACTAGCGGGGTGTACAATGAGCAGTTCTTC.